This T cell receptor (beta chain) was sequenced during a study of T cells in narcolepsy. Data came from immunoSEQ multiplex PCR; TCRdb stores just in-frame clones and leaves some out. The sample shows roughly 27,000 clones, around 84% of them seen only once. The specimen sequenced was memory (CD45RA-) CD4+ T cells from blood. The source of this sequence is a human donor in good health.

CDR3 sequence: CASSIGTSEQETQYF. The CDR3 DNA is TGCGCCAGCAGCATAGGGACTAGCGAGCAAGAGACCCAGTACTTC. J is TRBJ2-5 and V is TRBV5-1, with 10 bases fitting TRBD2. The CDR3 covers 15 residues. Trimming took 4 bases from V and 2 from J; bases not matched to a gene: 5. Germline loops: CDR1 SGHRS, CDR2 YFSETQ.